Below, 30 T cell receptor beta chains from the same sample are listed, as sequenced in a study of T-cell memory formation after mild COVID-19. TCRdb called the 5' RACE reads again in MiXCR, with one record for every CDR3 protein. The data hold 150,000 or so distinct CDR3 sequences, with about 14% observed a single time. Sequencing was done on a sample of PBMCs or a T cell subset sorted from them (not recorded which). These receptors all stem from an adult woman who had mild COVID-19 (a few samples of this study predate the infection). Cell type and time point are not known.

The CDR3 region is CASRIAPTDTQYF. The CDR3 DNA reads as TGTGCCAGCAGAATCGCACCCACAGATACGCAGTATTTT. The chain has TRBV4-2 and TRBJ2-3; D uncertain. The CDR3 is 13 amino acids. The germline V and J ends were trimmed by 6 bases and 2 bases, with 9 bases remaining between them. CDR1 and CDR2 from the germline V gene are LGHNA and YNFKEQ.

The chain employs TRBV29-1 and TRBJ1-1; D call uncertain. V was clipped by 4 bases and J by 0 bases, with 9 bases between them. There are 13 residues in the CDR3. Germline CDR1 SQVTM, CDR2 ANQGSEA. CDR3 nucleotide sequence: TGCAGCGTTGGTGGTCGGATGAACACTGAAGCTTTCTTT. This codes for CSVGGRMNTEAFF.

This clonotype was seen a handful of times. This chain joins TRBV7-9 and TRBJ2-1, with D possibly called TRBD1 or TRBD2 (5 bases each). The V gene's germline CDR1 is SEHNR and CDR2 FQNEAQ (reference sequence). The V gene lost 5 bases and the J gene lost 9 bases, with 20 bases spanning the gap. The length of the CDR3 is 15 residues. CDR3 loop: CASSAPGIGTSEQFF. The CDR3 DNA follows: TGTGCCAGCAGCGCGCCCGGGATTGGGACGAGTGAGCAGTTCTTC.

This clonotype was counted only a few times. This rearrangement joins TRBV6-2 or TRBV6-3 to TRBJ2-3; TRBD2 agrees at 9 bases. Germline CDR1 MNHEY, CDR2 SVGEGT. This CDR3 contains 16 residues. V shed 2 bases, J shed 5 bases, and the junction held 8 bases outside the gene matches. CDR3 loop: CASSYPAGGPRDTQYF. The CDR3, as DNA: TGTGCCAGCAGTTACCCGGCGGGGGGGCCTCGAGATACGCAGTATTTT.

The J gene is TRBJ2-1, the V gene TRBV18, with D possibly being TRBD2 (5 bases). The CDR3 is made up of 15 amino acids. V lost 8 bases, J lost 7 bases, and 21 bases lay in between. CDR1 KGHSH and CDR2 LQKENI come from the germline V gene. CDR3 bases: TGTGCCAGCCGTACTACGACTCGCCGCGGGAATGAGCAGTTCTTC. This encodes CASRTTTRRGNEQFF. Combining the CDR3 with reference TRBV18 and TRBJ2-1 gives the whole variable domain NAGVMQNPRHLVRRRGQEARLRCSPMKGHSHVYWYRQLPEEGLKFMVYLQKENIIDESGMPKERFSAEFPKEGPSILRIQQVVRGDSAAYFCASRTTTRRGNEQFFGPGTRLTVL.

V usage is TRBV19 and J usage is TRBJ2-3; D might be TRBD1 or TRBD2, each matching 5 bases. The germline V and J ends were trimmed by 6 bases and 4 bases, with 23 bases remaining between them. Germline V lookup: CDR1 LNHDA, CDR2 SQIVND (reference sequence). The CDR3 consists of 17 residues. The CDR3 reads CASSKARGEKGSDTQYF. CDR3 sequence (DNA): TGTGCCAGTAGCAAAGCAAGGGGAGAAAAAGGTTCAGATACGCAGTATTTT.

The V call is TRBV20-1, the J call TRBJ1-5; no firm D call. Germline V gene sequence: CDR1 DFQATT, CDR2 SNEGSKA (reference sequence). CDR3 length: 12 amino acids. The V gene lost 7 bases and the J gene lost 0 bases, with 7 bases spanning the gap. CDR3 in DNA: TGCAGTGAAGCCGATAGCAATCAGCCCCAGCATTTT. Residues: CSEADSNQPQHF.

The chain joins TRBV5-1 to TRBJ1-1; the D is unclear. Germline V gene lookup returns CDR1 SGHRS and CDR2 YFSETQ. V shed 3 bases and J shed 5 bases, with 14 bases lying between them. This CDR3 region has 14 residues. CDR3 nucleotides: TGCGCCAGCAGCTGGACTACACGTAATACTGAAGCTTTCTTT. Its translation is CASSWTTRNTEAFF.

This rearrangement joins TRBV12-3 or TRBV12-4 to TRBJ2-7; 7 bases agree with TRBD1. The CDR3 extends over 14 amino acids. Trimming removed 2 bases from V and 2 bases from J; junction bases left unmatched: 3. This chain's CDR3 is CASSLTGQAYEQYF. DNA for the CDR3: TGTGCCAGCAGTTTAACTGGACAGGCCTACGAGCAGTACTTC.

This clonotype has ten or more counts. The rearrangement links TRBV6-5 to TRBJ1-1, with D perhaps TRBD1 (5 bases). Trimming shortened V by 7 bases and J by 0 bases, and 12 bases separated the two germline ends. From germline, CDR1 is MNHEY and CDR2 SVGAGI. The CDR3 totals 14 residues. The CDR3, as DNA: TGTGCCAGCACCCAGGGACGGTTGAACACTGAAGCTTTCTTT. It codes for CASTQGRLNTEAFF.

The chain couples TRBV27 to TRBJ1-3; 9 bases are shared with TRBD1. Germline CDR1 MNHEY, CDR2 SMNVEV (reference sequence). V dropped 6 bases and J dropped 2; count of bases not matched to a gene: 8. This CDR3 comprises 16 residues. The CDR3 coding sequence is TGTGCCAGCAGATTGACAGGGGGTACGGCTGGAAACACCATATATTTT. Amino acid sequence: CASRLTGGTAGNTIYF.

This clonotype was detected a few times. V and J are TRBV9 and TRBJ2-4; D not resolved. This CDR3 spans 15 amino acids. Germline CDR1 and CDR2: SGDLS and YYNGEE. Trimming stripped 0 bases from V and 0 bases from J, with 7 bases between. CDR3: CASSVAGVAKNIQYF. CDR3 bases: TGTGCCAGCAGCGTAGCTGGAGTAGCCAAAAACATTCAGTACTTC.

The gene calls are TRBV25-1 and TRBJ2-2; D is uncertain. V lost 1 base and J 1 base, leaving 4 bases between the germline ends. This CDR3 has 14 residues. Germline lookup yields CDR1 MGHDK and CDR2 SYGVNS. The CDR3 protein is CASSEWKNTGELFF. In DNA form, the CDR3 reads TGTGCCAGCAGTGAATGGAAGAACACCGGGGAGCTGTTTTTT.

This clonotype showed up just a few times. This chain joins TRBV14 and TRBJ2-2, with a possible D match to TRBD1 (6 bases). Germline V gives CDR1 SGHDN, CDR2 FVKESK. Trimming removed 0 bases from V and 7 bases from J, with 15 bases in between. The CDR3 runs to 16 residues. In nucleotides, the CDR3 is TGTGCCAGCAGCCAAGATTGGTACAGGGAAGGCGGGGAGCTGTTTTTT. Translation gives CASSQDWYREGGELFF.

CDR3 sequence (DNA): TGTGCCAGCAGTTTGACGGGACGGAGGAAGGCAGATACGCAGTATTTT. Translating gives CASSLTGRRKADTQYF. This chain uses TRBV27 with TRBJ2-3, with D possibly called TRBD1 or TRBD2 (5 bases each). This CDR3 is 16 amino acids long. The germline CDR1 and CDR2 sequences are MNHEY and SMNVEV (reference sequence). V was cut by 3 bases and J by 4 bases, with 17 bases left in between.

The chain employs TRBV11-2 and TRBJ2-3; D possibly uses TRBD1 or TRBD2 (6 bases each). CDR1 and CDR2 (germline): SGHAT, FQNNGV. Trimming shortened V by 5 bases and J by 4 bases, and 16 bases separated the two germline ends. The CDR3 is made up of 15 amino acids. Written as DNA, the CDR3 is TGTGCCAGCAGCCGAGGGGGGCCCGGGTCAGATACGCAGTATTTT. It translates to CASSRGGPGSDTQYF.

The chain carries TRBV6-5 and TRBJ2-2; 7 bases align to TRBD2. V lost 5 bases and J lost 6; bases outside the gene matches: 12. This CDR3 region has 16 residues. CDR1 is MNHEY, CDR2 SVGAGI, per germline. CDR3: CASSGPPGGLSGELFF. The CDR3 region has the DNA TGTGCCAGCAGTGGACCACCGGGAGGTCTTTCCGGGGAGCTGTTTTTT.

The CDR3 spells CASSLPTSGLHNEQFF. The CDR3 DNA follows: TGTGCCAGCAGCCTCCCGACTAGCGGACTACACAATGAGCAGTTCTTC. V and J are TRBV11-1 and TRBJ2-1; 9 bases agree with TRBD2. Trimming took 5 bases from V and 5 from J; bases not matched to a gene: 10. CDR3 length: 16 amino acids. CDR1 and CDR2 from the germline V gene are SGHAT and FQDESV (reference sequence). The full variable domain, completed using reference TRBV11-1 and TRBJ2-1, is EAEVAQSPRYKITEKSQAVAFWCDPISGHATLYWYRQILGQGPELLVQFQDESVVDDSQLPKDRFSAERLKGVDSTLKIQPAELGDSAMYLCASSLPTSGLHNEQFFGPGTRLTVL.

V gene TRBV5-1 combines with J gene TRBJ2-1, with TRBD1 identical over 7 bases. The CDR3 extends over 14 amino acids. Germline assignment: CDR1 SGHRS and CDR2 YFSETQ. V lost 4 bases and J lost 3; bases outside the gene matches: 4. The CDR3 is CASSHRGNYNEQFF. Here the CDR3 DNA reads TGCGCCAGCAGCCACAGGGGCAACTACAATGAGCAGTTCTTC.

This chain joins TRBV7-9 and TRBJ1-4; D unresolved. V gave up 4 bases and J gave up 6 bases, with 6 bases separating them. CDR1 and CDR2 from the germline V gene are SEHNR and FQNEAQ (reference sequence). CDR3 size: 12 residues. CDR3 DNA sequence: TGTGCCAGCAGCTCGAGGGATGAAAAACTGTTTTTT. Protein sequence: CASSSRDEKLFF.

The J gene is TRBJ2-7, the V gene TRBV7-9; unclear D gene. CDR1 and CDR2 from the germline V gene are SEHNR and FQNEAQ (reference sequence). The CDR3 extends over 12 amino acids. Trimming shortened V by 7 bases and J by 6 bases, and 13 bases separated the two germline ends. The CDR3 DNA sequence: TGTGCCAGCACCCCGGAATCTGGCGAGCAGTACTTC. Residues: CASTPESGEQYF.

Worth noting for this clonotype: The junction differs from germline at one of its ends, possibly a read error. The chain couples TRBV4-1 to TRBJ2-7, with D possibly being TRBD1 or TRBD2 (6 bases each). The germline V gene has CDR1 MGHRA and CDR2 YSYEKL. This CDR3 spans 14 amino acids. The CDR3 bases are TGCGCCAGCAGCCAAGTGGGGGGCTCCCACGAGCAGTACTTC. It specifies CASSQVGGSHEQYF.

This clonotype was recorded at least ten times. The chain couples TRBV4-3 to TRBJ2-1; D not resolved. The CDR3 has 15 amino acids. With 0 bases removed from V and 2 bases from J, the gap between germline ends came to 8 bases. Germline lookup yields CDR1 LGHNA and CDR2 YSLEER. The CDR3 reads CASSQDNTAYNEQFF. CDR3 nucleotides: TGCGCCAGCAGCCAAGATAATACAGCCTACAATGAGCAGTTCTTC.

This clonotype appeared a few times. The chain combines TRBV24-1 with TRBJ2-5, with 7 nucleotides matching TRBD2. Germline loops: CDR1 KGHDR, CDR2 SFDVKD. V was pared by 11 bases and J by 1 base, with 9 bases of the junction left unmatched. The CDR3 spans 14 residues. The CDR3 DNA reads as TGTGCCATCTGGACTAGTGAGGGCCAAGAGACCCAGTACTTC. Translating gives CAIWTSEGQETQYF.

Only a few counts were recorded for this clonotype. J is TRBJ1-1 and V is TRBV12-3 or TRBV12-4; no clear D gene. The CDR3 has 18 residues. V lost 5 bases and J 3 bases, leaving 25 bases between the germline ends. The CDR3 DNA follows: TGTGCCAGCAGTCCACCCCATGTAATGAGGGAAGAGGACACTGAAGCTTTCTTT. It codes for CASSPPHVMREEDTEAFF.

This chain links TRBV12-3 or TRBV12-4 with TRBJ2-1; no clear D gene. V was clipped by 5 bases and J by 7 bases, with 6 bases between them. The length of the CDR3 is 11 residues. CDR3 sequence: CASSTLNEQFF. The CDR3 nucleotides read TGTGCCAGCAGTACCCTGAATGAGCAGTTCTTC.

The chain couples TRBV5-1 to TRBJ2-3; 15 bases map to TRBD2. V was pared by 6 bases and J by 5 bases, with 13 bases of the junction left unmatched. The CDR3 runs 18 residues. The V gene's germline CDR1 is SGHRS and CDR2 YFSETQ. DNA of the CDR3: TGCGCCAGCAAGAACCTCACGGGACTAGCGGGGGGAATAGATACGCAGTATTTT. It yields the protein CASKNLTGLAGGIDTQYF. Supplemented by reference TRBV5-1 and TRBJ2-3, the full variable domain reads KAGVTQTPRYLIKTRGQQVTLSCSPISGHRSVSWYQQTPGQGLQFLFEYFSETQRNKGNFPGRFSGRQFSNSRSEMNVSTLELGDSALYLCASKNLTGLAGGIDTQYFGPGTRLTVL.

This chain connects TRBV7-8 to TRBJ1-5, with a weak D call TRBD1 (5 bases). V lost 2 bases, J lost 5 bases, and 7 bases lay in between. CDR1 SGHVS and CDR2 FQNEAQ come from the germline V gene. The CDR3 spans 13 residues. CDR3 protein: CASSLRGDQPQHF. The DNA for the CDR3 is TGTGCCAGCAGCTTAAGAGGGGATCAGCCCCAGCATTTT.

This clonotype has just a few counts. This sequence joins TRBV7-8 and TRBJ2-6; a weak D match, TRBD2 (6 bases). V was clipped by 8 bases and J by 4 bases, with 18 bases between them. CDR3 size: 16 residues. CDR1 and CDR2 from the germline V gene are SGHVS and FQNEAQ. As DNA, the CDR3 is TGTGCCAGCCCAACCAGCGGGCCCCCCGGGGCCAACGTCCTGACTTTC. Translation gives CASPTSGPPGANVLTF.

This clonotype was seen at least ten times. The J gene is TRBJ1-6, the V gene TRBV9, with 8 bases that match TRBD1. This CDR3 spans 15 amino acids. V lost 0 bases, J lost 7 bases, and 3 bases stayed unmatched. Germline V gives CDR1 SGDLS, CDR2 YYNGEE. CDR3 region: CASSVGTGFNSPLHF. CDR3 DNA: TGTGCCAGCAGCGTAGGGACAGGGTTCAATTCACCCCTCCACTTT.